This T cell receptor beta chain was found in a study of T cell changes during pregnancy in multiple sclerosis. TCRdb keeps only in-frame clones here, not all; method: immunoSEQ multiplex PCR. The sample holds roughly 67,000 clones, approximately 90% seen once. Trimming at V came to 1 base and at J to 0 bases, leaving 6 bases not matched to a gene. CDR3 size: 16 residues. Germline CDR1 is SGDLS and CDR2 is YYNGEE. The starting material was peripheral blood, obtained in the second trimester of pregnancy. V usage is TRBV9 and J usage is TRBJ2-7; TRBD2 matches 8 bases. The TCR originated in a female donor with multiple sclerosis, enrolled in a pregnancy study. The CDR3 nucleotides are TGTGCCAGCAGCGTACGGTCTAGCGGGTACTCCTACGAGCAGTACTTC. Protein: CASSVRSSGYSYEQYF.